Given below is one TCR beta chain in context. As yet, its antigen is unknown. A second about 7 to 12 cycle PCR used barcoded and J-beta primers. Each cDNA molecule was tagged by a template-switch adaptor with 12 random nucleotides. A single record per CDR3 protein comes from TCRdb applying MiXCR to the 5' RACE reads. This table has about 720,000 distinct CDR3 sequences, 20% to 25% appearing once. This record comes from a study of blood T cells in healthy people across ages. In germline, CDR1 is MNHEY, CDR2 SVGAGI. The CDR3 loop spans 13 amino acids. Overall study findings and caveats: Expanded clonotype changes were possibly confounded by unknown donor CMV status. The authors considered diversity estimates from one million T cells to be underestimates.

This chain links TRBV6-5 with TRBJ2-5; D possibly uses TRBD1 or TRBD2 (5 bases each). The J call may not be correct, given that the DNA end is closer to TRBJ2-7. The material sequenced was blood. The TCR sequence derives from a man aged 65 to 85 in good health. The CDR3 protein is CASEGTDSREQYF. The CDR3 DNA sequence: TGTGCCAGCGAAGGGACCGATTCACGCGAGCAGTACTTC.